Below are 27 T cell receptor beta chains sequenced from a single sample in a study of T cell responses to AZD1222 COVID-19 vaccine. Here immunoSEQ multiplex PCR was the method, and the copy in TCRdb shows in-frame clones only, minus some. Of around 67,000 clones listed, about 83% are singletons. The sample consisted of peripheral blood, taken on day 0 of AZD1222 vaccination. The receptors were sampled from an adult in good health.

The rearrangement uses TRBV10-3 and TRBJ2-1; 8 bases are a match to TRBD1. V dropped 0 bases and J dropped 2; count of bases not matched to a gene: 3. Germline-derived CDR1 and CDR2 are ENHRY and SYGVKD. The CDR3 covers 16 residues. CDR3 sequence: CAISESRTGTYNEQFF. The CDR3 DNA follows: TGTGCCATCAGTGAGTCAAGGACAGGGACCTACAATGAGCAGTTCTTC.

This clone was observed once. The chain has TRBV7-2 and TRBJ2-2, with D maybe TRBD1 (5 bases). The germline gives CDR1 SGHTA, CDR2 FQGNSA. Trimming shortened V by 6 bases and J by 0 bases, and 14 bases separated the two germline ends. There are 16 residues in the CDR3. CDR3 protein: CASSFDSPSNTGELFF. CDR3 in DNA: TGTGCCAGCAGTTTCGACAGTCCTTCGAACACCGGGGAGCTGTTTTTT.

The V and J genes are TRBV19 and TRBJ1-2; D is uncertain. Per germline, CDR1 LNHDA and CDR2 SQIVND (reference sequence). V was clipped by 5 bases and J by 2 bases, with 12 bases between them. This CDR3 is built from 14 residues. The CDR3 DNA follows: TGTGCCAGTAGTTTGGCCAGAGCCAACTATGGCTACACCTTC. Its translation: CASSLARANYGYTF.

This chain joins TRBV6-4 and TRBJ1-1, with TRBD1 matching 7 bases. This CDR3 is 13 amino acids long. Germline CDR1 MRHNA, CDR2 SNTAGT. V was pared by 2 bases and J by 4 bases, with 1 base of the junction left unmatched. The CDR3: CASSDRGPTEAFF. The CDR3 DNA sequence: TGTGCCAGCAGTGACAGGGGGCCCACTGAAGCTTTCTTT.

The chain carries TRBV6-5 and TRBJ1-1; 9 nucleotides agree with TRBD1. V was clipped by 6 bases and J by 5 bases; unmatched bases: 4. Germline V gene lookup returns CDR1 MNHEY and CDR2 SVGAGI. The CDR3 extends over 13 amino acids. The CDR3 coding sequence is TGTGCCAGCAGGCGGGACAGGGAGACTGAAGCTTTCTTT. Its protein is CASRRDRETEAFF.

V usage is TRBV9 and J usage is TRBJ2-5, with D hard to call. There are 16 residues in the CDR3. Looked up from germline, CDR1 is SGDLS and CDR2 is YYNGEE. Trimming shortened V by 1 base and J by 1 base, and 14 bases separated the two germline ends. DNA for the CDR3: TGTGCCAGCAGCGTAAGTCAGCAAGTTTTCCAAGAGACCCAGTACTTC. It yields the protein CASSVSQQVFQETQYF. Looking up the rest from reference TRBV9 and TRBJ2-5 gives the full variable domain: DSGVTQTPKHLITATGQRVTLRCSPRSGDLSVYWYQQSLDQGLQFLIQYYNGEERAKGNILERFSAQQFPDLHSELNLSSLELGDSALYFCASSVSQQVFQETQYFGPGTRLLVL.

The CDR3 bases are TGTGCCAGCAGTCGCACGGGACAGGCTCACGAAAAACTGTTTTTT. Translating gives CASSRTGQAHEKLFF. V and J are TRBV11-1 and TRBJ1-4; 8 bases are a match to TRBD1. This CDR3 comprises 15 residues. Germline V gene data show CDR1 as SGHAT and CDR2 as FQDESV (reference sequence). V dropped 6 bases and J dropped 8; count of bases not matched to a gene: 11.

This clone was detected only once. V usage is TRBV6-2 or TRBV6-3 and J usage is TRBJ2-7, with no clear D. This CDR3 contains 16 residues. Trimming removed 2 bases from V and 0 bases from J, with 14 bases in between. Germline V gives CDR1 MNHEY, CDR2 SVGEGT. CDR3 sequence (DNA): TGTGCCAGCAGTTACCTTCGCCGGTCTTCCTCCTACGAGCAGTACTTC. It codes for CASSYLRRSSSYEQYF.

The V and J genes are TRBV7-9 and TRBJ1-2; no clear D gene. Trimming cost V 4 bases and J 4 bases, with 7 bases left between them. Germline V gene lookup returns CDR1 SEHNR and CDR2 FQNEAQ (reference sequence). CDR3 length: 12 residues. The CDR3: CASSSPGYGYTF. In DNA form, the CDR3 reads TGTGCCAGCAGCTCTCCCGGCTATGGCTACACCTTC.

The CDR3 region is CASSTLAGGTDTQYF. CDR3 in DNA: TGTGCCAGCAGCACCCTAGCGGGGGGTACAGATACGCAGTATTTT. This sequence joins TRBV3-1 (or the pseudogene TRBV3-2) and TRBJ2-3; 11 nucleotides align to TRBD2. This CDR3 has 15 amino acids. Per germline, CDR1 LGHDT and CDR2 YNNKEL (reference sequence). V lost 5 bases, J lost 3 bases, and 4 bases stayed unmatched.

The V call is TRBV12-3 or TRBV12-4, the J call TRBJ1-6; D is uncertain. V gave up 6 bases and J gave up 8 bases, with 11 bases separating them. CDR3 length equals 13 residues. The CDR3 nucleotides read TGTGCCAGCAGCCCGGGAAGAGATTCACCCCTCCACTTT. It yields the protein CASSPGRDSPLHF.

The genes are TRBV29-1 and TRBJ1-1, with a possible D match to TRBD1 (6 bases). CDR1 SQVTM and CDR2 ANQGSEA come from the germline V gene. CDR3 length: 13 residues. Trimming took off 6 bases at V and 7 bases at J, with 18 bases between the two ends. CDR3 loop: CSVPQGLKSEAFF. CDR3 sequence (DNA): TGCAGCGTCCCCCAGGGGCTGAAAAGTGAAGCTTTCTTT.

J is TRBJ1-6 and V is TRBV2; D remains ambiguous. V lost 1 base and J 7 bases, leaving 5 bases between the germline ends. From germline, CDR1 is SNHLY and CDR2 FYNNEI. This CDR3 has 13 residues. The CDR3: CASSEGRNSPLHF. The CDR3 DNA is TGTGCCAGCAGTGAAGGGAGAAATTCACCCCTCCACTTT.

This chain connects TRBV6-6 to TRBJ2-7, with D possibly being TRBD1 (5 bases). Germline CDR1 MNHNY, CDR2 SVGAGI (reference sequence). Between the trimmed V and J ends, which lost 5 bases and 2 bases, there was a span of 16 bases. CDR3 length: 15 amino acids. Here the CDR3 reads CASSLDRAQAYEQYF. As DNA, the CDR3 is TGTGCCAGCAGTCTTGACAGAGCACAAGCCTACGAGCAGTACTTC.

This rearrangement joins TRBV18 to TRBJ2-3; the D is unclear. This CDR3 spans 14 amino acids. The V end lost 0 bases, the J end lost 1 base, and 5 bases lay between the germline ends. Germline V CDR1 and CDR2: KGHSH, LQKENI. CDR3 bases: TGTGCCAGCTCACCACCTACAGGCACAGATACGCAGTATTTT. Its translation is CASSPPTGTDTQYF.

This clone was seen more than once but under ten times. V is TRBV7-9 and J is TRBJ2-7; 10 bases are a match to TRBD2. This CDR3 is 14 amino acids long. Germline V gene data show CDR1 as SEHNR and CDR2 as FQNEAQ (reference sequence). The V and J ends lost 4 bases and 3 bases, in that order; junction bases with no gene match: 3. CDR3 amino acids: CASSSRTSGYEQYF. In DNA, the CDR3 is TGTGCCAGCAGCTCGCGGACTAGCGGCTACGAGCAGTACTTC.

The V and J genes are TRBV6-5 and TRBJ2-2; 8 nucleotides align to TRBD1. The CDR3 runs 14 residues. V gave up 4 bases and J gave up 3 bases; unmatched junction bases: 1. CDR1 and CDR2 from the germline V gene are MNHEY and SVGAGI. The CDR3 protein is CASSSQGDTGELFF. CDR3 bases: TGTGCCAGCAGTTCACAGGGGGACACCGGGGAGCTGTTTTTT.

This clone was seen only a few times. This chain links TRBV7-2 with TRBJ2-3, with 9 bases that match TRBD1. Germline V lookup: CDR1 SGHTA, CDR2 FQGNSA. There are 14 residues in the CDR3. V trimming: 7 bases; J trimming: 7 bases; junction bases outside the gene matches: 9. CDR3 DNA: TGTGCCAGCACCCCGACAGGGGGAGCTCATACGCAGTATTTT. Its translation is CASTPTGGAHTQYF.

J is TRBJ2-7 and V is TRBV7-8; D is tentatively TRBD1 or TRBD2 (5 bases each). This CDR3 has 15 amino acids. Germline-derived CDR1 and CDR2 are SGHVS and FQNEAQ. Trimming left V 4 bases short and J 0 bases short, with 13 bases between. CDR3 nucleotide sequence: TGTGCCAGCAGCTGGGGACGGGCGATCTCCTACGAGCAGTACTTC. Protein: CASSWGRAISYEQYF.

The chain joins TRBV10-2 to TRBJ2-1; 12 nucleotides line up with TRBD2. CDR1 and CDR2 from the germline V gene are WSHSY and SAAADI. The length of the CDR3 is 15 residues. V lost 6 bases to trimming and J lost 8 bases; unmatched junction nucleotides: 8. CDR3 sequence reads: CASSTGLAGPDEQFF. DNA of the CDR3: TGCGCCAGCAGCACCGGACTAGCGGGGCCGGATGAGCAGTTCTTC.

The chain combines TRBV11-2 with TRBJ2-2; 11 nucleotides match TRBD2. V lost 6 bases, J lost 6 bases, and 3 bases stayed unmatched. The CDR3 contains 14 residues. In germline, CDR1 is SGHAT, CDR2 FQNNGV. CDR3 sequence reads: CASRLAGEAGELFF. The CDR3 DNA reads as TGTGCCAGCAGACTAGCGGGGGAGGCCGGGGAGCTGTTTTTT.

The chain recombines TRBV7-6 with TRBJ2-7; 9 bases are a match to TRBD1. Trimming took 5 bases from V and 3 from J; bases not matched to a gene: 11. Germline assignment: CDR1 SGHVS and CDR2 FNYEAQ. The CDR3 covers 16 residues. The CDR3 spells CASSPIRTGVVYEQYF. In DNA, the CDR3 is TGTGCCAGCAGCCCAATCCGGACAGGGGTGGTCTACGAGCAGTACTTC. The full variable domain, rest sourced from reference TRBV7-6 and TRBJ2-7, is GAGVSQSPRYKVTKRGQDVALRCDPISGHVSLYWYRQALGQGPEFLTYFNYEAQQDKSGLPNDRFSAERPEGSISTLTIQRTEQRDSAMYRCASSPIRTGVVYEQYFGPGTRLTVT.

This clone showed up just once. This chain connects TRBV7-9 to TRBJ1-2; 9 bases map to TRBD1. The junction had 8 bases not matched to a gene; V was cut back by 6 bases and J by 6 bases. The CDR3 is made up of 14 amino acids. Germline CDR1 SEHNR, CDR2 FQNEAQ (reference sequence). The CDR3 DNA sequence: TGTGCCAGCAGACTGGGACAGGGTGAGCATGGCTACACCTTC. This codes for CASRLGQGEHGYTF.

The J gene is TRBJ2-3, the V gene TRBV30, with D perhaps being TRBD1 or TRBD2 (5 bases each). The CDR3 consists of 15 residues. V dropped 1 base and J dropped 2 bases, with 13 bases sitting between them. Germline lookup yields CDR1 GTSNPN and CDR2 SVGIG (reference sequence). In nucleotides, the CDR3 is TGTGCCTGGAGTGAAGGGACGTCCTTCACAGATACGCAGTATTTT. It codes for CAWSEGTSFTDTQYF. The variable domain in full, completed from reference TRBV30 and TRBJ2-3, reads SQTIHQWPATLVQPVGSPLSLECTVEGTSNPNLYWYRQAAGRGLQLLFYSVGIGQISSEVPQNLSASRPQDRQFILSSKKLLLSDSGFYLCAWSEGTSFTDTQYFGPGTRLTVL.

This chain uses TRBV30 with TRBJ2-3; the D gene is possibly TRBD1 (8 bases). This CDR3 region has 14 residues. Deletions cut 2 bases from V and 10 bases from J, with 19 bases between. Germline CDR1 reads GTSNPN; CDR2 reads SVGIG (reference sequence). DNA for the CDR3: TGTGCCTGGAGTACAGGGGGGGGCCACGGGGCGCAGTATTTT. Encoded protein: CAWSTGGGHGAQYF.

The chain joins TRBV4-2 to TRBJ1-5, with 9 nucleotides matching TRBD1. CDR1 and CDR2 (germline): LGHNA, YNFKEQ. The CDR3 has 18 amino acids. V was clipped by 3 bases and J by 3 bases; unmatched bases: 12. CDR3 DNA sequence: TGTGCCAGCAGCCAGGAACCCGGGACAGGGCGGGTCAATCAGCCCCAGCATTTT. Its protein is CASSQEPGTGRVNQPQHF.

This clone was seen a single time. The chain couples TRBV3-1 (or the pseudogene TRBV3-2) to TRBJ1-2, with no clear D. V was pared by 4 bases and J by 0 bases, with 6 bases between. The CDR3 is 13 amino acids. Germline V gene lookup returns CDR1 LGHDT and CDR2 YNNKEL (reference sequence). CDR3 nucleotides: TGTGCCAGCAGCCTACTTACTAACTATGGCTACACCTTC. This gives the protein CASSLLTNYGYTF.